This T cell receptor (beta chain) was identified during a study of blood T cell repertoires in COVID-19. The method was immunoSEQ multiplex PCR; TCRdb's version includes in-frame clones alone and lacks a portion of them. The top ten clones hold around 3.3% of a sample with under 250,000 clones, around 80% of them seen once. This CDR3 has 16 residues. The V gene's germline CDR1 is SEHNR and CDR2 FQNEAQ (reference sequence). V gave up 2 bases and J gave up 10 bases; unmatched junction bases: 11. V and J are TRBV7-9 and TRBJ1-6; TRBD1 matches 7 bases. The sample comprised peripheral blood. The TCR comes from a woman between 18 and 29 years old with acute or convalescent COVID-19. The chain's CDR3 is CASSLSGGQSRSPLHF. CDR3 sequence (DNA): TGTGCCAGCAGCTTATCTGGGGGACAGAGTCGGTCACCCCTCCACTTT.